The text below deals with one TCR beta chain. Its antigen is undetermined. The immunoSEQ assay was v3. The assay was immunoSEQ multiplex PCR, and TCRdb's table has in-frame clones only and misses some. The sample records roughly 20,000 clones, 83% being singletons. This sample stems from a study of TIL therapy for anti-PD-1-resistant metastatic lung cancer. Overall study context: Tumors were harvested before any PD-1/PD-L1 blockade. Most patients had lung adenocarcinoma; several tumors were EGFR-mutant, two ALK-rearranged; half smoked currently or formerly. By whole-exome sequencing, median non-synonymous tumor mutation burden was around 1.5 mutations per megabase. Broader study findings: Infused TIL clonotypes partially replaced the baseline blood repertoire, then decayed over months.

Time point in this sample: pre-treatment sample, taken before nivolumab and TIL therapy. The CDR3 is made up of 15 amino acids. Trimming stripped 6 bases from V and 4 bases from J, with 17 bases between. Germline CDR1 and CDR2: SGDLS and YYNGEE. The chain carries TRBV9 and TRBJ1-3; TRBD1 is a possible D gene (5 bases). This receptor was identified in a person aged 25 to 80 with non-small cell lung cancer. This material consisted of blood, taken at baseline. The CDR3 region is CASTRQPQMGNTIYF. CDR3 coding DNA: TGTGCCAGCACCAGACAGCCCCAAATGGGAAACACCATATATTTT.